This TCR beta chain originates from a study of blood T cell repertoires in COVID-19. Seattle patients were enrolled while actively infected and followed longitudinally. Per the original methods: From reference gene primer amplification, estimates of nucleated cell counts were derived. The data were produced by immunoSEQ multiplex PCR, yet TCRdb's version contains in-frame clones alone and is incomplete. That table gives V, J and clone size, and the DNA gave D and trimming. The sample has 100,000 or so clones, about nine tenths seen once. Sequenced sample: peripheral blood. This TCR was sampled from a woman in her forties or fifties with COVID-19, enrolled during active disease.

CDR3 protein: CASRATGLVTQYF. The CDR3 DNA is TGTGCCAGCAGGGCGACAGGCCTCGTGACCCAGTACTTC. The V gene is TRBV12-3 or TRBV12-4, the J gene TRBJ2-5; a weak D match, TRBD1 (6 bases). Trimming pared 6 bases from V and 7 bases from J, leaving 15 bases between. The CDR3 consists of 13 residues.